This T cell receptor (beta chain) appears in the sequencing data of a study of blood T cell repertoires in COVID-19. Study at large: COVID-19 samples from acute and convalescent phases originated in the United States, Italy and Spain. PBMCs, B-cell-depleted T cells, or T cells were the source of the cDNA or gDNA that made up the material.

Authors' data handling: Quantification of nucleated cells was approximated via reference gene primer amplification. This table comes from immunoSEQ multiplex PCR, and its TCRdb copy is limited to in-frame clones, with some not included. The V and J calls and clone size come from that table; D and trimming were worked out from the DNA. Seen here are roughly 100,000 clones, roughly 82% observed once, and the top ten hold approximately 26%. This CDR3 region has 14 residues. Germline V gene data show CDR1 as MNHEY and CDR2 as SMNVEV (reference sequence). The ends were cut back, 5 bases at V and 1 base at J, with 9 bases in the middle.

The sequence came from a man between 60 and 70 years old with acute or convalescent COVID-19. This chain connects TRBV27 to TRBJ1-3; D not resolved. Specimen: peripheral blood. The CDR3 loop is CASSPRGSGNTIYF. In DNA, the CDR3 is TGTGCCAGCAGTCCACGAGGATCTGGAAACACCATATATTTT.